This paragraph covers one T cell receptor (beta chain) sequence. Its antigen is currently not known. There are no base qualities to consult, and no much larger clone falls within one base. These data belong to a study of OX40 agonist ivuxolimab in advanced cancers. About the investigation overall: The costimulatory receptor OX40 (CD134) was targeted by ivuxolimab, a fully human IgG2 agonistic monoclonal antibody. Intravenous ivuxolimab was administered to patients every 2 weeks at six dose levels: 0.01, 0.1, 0.3, 1.5, 3 and 10 mg/kg. Of the 50 or so patients in dose escalation, about 19 had hepatocellular carcinoma, roughly 15 had melanoma, 9 had renal cell carcinoma and 9 had head and neck cancer. In the dose-escalation cohort, approximately 83% of patients were male, and the mean age was roughly 56 years with a range of roughly 20 to 85. Patients were allowed to have had prior anti-PD-1, anti-PD-L1 or anti-CTLA-4 therapy, and 30% to 40% of the dose-escalation patients had previously received checkpoint inhibitors. Partial responses were achieved by three dose-escalation patients, of whom one had hepatocellular carcinoma and two had cutaneous melanoma. The purpose of peripheral TCRbeta sequencing was to test whether ivuxolimab changed TCR sequence diversity and led to clonal T-cell expansion. The monotherapy dose-escalation portion (N = 52 patients) of the phase I ivuxolimab trial is reported in the paper.

According to the germline V gene, CDR1 reads SGHRS and CDR2 reads YFSETQ. The CDR3, from cysteine to phenylalanine, totals 16 residues. Only the CDR3 region is kept as DNA, spanning 48 bases read in frame from base 1. V is clipped by 0 bases and J by 0 bases, and the sequence between their germline boundaries is 13 bases long. The trial excluded patients who had a history of autoimmune disease or who were on systemic immunosuppression. Peripheral blood for TCR sequencing was collected from all dose cohorts at baseline, on cycle 4 day 1, and on cycle 7 day 1. The samples were taken from a phase I, first-in-human, multicenter, open-label dose-escalation trial of ivuxolimab. Adults with locally advanced or metastatic melanoma, renal cell carcinoma, hepatocellular carcinoma or head and neck squamous cell carcinoma were enrolled in the trial. Before TCR sequencing, CD4+ T cells and CD8+ T cells from peripheral blood were sorted into separate populations.

Genomic DNA was isolated from the sorted cells so that the TCRbeta CDR3 region could be sequenced. The immunoSEQ Assay was used for sequencing of TCRbeta CDR3 regions. TCRdb carries this immuneACCESS record with in-frame sequences only. Its versions omit some clonotypes, under half of them owing to an unresolved V gene in the studies checked, with the rest unexplained. The sample has 50,000 to 70,000 clones on record, 85% to 90% of them singletons. The ten largest clones capture 0.37% of the sample. Here is what the overall study found, with its caveats: In the 0.1-3.0 mg/kg groups, partial responders had among the lowest normalized peripheral clonal expansion, particularly in CD8+ T cells. On average, CD8+ T cells showed more expanded clones than CD4+ T cells after ivuxolimab. Low levels of normalized T-cell clonal expansion were also seen in some patients who did not respond. Clonal expansion of both CD4+ and CD8+ blood T cells was observed from baseline to week 6 at doses 0.1 to 3.0 mg/kg. The antigen specificity of the peripheral T cells that underwent clonal expansion was not determined.

The sample was CD4+ or CD8+ T cells sorted from blood, taken in a trial of the OX40 agonist ivuxolimab. This clonotype was obtained from an adult with an advanced solid tumor such as melanoma, head and neck, liver or kidney cancer. The chain is encoded by TRBV5-1 joined to TRBJ2-7; the D gene is perhaps TRBD2, on 6 matching bases. The nucleotide sequence is given as TGCGCCAGCAGCTTGGCCCTGGCGGGGAACTCCTACGAGCAGTACTTC. This is translated as CASSLALAGNSYEQYF.